This TCR beta chain was retrieved from a study of T cells expressing NK-cell markers. Following a re-call of the 5' RACE reads, TCRdb has one entry per CDR3 protein and lacks DNA. The sample table includes about 180,000 distinct CDR3 sequences. CDR1 SQVTM and CDR2 ANQGSEA come from the germline V gene. There are 11 residues in the CDR3. The V call is TRBV29-1, the J call TRBJ2-7. This receptor was obtained from a man aged 18 to 69 in good health. Material: blood T cells: a sorted CD56 or NKG2C T cell subset, CD4+ or CD8+ T cells, or bulk PBMC T cells (not recorded which). The CDR3 sequence: CSVLRAYEQYF.